The rows below give T cell receptor beta chains drawn from one sample of a study of blood T cells in healthy people across ages. TCRdb called the 5' RACE reads again in MiXCR, with one record for every CDR3 protein. The table shows over 1.5 million distinct CDR3 sequences, with roughly 50% occurring only once. The sequencing input was blood. The receptor set was obtained from a woman in her 40s in good health. The CDR3 runs from the conserved cysteine through the conserved F or W. The D gene is left open where the match is weak. Not every row has a clone size; where given, it reads once, few, many or a size class.

j_gene: TRBJ1-2
d_gene: -
abundance: few
v_gene: TRBV28
CDR3aa: CASRILGGYTF
CDR3nt: TGTGCCAGCAGAATTTTGGGAGGCTACACCTTC

j_gene: TRBJ2-6
d_gene: -
abundance: -
v_gene: TRBV6-1
CDR3aa: CASTESGANVLTF
CDR3nt: TGTGCCAGCACCGAATCTGGGGCCAACGTCCTGACTTTC

j_gene: TRBJ2-7
d_gene: -
abundance: -
v_gene: TRBV6-1
CDR3aa: CASSGWGRGEQYF
CDR3nt: TGTGCCAGCAGTGGCTGGGGCCGGGGCGAGCAGTACTTC

j_gene: TRBJ2-3
d_gene: TRBD2
abundance: -
v_gene: TRBV12-3/TRBV12-4
CDR3aa: CASRTSGGLRDTQYF
CDR3nt: TGTGCCAGCAGGACTAGCGGGGGCCTTCGGGATACGCAGTATTTT

j_gene: TRBJ2-1
d_gene: -
abundance: few
v_gene: TRBV7-2
CDR3aa: CASSLAIGTQRYNEQFF
CDR3nt: TGTGCCAGCAGCTTAGCGATCGGGACACAGAGATACAATGAGCAGTTCTTC

j_gene: TRBJ2-1
d_gene: -
abundance: -
v_gene: TRBV28
CDR3aa: CASSGPGEGTYNEQFF
CDR3nt: TGTGCCAGCAGTGGCCCCGGGGAAGGGACCTACAATGAGCAGTTCTTC

j_gene: TRBJ1-2
d_gene: TRBD1
abundance: few
v_gene: TRBV25-1
CDR3aa: CASSSTTGTGYTF
CDR3nt: TGTGCCAGCAGTAGCACGACAGGGACGGGCTACACCTTC

j_gene: TRBJ2-1
d_gene: -
abundance: few
v_gene: TRBV29-1
CDR3aa: CSVEGSIGNYNEQFF
CDR3nt: TGCAGCGTTGAAGGATCGATTGGGAATTACAATGAGCAGTTCTTC

j_gene: TRBJ2-7
d_gene: -
abundance: -
v_gene: TRBV20-1
CDR3aa: CSAPPTTSDTYEQYF
CDR3nt: TGCAGTGCCCCTCCCACTACTTCGGATACCTACGAGCAGTACTTC

j_gene: TRBJ2-3
d_gene: -
abundance: -
v_gene: TRBV4-3
CDR3aa: CASSADGNTDTQYF
CDR3nt: TGCGCCAGCAGCGCCGACGGAAACACAGATACGCAGTATTTT

j_gene: TRBJ1-6
d_gene: TRBD1
abundance: -
v_gene: TRBV9
CDR3aa: CASSVTGTGNSPLHF
CDR3nt: TGTGCCAGCAGCGTGACCGGGACAGGGAATTCACCCCTCCACTTT

j_gene: TRBJ2-5
d_gene: TRBD1
abundance: few
v_gene: TRBV27
CDR3aa: CASKYWTGGQETQYF
CDR3nt: TGTGCCAGCAAATACTGGACAGGGGGCCAAGAGACCCAGTACTTC

j_gene: TRBJ2-5
d_gene: -
abundance: -
v_gene: TRBV11-1
CDR3aa: CASSLRAPTPETQYF
CDR3nt: TGTGCCAGCAGCTTAAGGGCCCCTACCCCTGAGACCCAGTACTTC

j_gene: TRBJ1-6
d_gene: -
abundance: -
v_gene: TRBV7-3
CDR3aa: CASSPGGVQNSPLHF
CDR3nt: TGTGCCAGCAGCCCGGGCGGGGTCCAGAATTCACCCCTCCACTTT

j_gene: TRBJ2-5
d_gene: TRBD2
abundance: -
v_gene: TRBV2
CDR3aa: CASSPQSGGETQYF
CDR3nt: TGTGCCAGCAGCCCCCAAAGCGGGGGAGAGACCCAGTACTTC

j_gene: TRBJ2-7
d_gene: TRBD2
abundance: few
v_gene: TRBV12-3/TRBV12-4
CDR3aa: CASSFGVAGGSYEQYF
CDR3nt: TGTGCCAGCAGTTTTGGGGTTGCGGGGGGATCCTACGAGCAGTACTTC

j_gene: TRBJ1-1
d_gene: -
abundance: -
v_gene: TRBV12-3/TRBV12-4
CDR3aa: CASTWFGEAFF
CDR3nt: TGTGCCAGCACGTGGTTTGGTGAAGCTTTCTTT

j_gene: TRBJ2-3
d_gene: -
abundance: -
v_gene: TRBV12-3/TRBV12-4
CDR3aa: CAISGEGSTDTQYF
CDR3nt: TGTGCCATCTCCGGAGAAGGGAGCACAGATACGCAGTATTTT

j_gene: TRBJ1-2
d_gene: -
abundance: -
v_gene: TRBV7-2
CDR3aa: CASSRTQPPYGYTF
CDR3nt: TGTGCCAGCAGTAGGACACAGCCGCCCTATGGCTACACCTTC

j_gene: TRBJ2-7
d_gene: TRBD1
abundance: -
v_gene: TRBV2
CDR3aa: CASTRQGVYEQYF
CDR3nt: TGTGCCAGCACCAGACAGGGGGTCTACGAGCAGTACTTC

j_gene: TRBJ2-1
d_gene: -
abundance: -
v_gene: TRBV5-6
CDR3aa: CASSFFQGTSYNEQFF
CDR3nt: TGTGCCAGCAGCTTTTTCCAGGGGACATCTTACAATGAGCAGTTCTTC

j_gene: TRBJ2-5
d_gene: TRBD2
abundance: few
v_gene: TRBV29-1
CDR3aa: CSVEAGGAQETQYF
CDR3nt: TGCAGCGTTGAAGCCGGGGGGGCCCAAGAGACCCAGTACTTC

j_gene: TRBJ1-2
d_gene: -
abundance: few
v_gene: TRBV7-9
CDR3aa: CASSAREVNYTF
CDR3nt: TGTGCCAGCAGCGCTAGGGAGGTCAACTACACCTTC

j_gene: TRBJ2-5
d_gene: -
abundance: -
v_gene: TRBV6-2/TRBV6-3
CDR3aa: CASSYYIAETQYF
CDR3nt: TGTGCCAGCAGTTACTATATTGCAGAGACCCAGTACTTC

j_gene: TRBJ2-1
d_gene: TRBD2
abundance: -
v_gene: TRBV7-2
CDR3aa: CASSLVGTSGGINEQFF
CDR3nt: TGTGCCAGCAGCTTAGTCGGCACTAGCGGGGGGATCAATGAGCAGTTCTTC

j_gene: TRBJ2-3
d_gene: -
abundance: -
v_gene: TRBV12-3/TRBV12-4
CDR3aa: CASSLKQNQITDTQYF
CDR3nt: TGTGCCAGCAGTTTAAAGCAAAATCAGATCACAGATACGCAGTATTTT

j_gene: TRBJ2-5
d_gene: TRBD1
abundance: -
v_gene: TRBV9
CDR3aa: CASSEDRAYYQETQYF
CDR3nt: TGTGCCAGCAGCGAGGACAGGGCGTACTACCAAGAGACCCAGTACTTC

j_gene: TRBJ1-1
d_gene: -
abundance: -
v_gene: TRBV7-2
CDR3aa: CASSVEGGLNTEAFF
CDR3nt: TGTGCCAGCAGCGTAGAAGGGGGGCTGAACACTGAAGCTTTCTTT

j_gene: TRBJ1-1
d_gene: TRBD1
abundance: -
v_gene: TRBV27
CDR3aa: CASSSWTGILNTEAFF
CDR3nt: TGTGCCAGCAGTTCTTGGACAGGGATATTGAACACTGAAGCTTTCTTT

j_gene: TRBJ2-4
d_gene: TRBD2
abundance: few
v_gene: TRBV12-3/TRBV12-4
CDR3aa: CASNRGLVLAKNIQYF
CDR3nt: TGTGCCAGCAATCGAGGACTAGTTCTAGCCAAAAACATTCAGTACTTC